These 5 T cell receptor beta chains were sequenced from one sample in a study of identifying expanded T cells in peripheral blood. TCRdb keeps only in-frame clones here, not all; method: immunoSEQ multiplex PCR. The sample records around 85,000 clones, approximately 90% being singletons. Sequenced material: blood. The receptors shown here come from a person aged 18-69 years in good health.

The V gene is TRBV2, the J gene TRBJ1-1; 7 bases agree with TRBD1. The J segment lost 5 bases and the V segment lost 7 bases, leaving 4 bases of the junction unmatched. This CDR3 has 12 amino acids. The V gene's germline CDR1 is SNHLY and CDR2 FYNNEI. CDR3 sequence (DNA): TGTGCCAGCAAAAAGGGGGCAACTGAAGCTTTCTTT. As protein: CASKKGATEAFF.

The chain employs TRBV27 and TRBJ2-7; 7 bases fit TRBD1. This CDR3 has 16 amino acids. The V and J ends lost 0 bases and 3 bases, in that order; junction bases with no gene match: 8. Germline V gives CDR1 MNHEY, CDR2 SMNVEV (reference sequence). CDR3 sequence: CASSLSNSGQFYEQYF. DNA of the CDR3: TGTGCCAGCAGTTTATCGAATTCGGGACAGTTCTACGAGCAGTACTTC.

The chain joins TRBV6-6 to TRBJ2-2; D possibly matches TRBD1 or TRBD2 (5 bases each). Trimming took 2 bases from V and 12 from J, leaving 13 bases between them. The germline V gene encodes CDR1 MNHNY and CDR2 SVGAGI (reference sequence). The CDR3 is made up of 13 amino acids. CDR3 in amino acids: CASSYVRDQKLFF. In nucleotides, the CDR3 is TGTGCCAGCAGTTACGTTAGGGACCAAAAGCTGTTTTTT.

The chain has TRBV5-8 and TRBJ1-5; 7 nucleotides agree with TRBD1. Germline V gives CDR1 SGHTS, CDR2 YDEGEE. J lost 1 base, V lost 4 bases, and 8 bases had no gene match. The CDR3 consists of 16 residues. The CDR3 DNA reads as TGTGCCAGCAGCGCCGGGACAGTCTCCAGCAATCAGCCCCAGCATTTT. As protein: CASSAGTVSSNQPQHF.

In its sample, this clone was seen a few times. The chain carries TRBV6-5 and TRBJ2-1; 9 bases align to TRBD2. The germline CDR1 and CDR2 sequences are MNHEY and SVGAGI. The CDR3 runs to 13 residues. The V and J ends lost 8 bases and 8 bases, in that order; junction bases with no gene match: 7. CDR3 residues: CASGLAGWDEQFF. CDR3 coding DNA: TGTGCCAGCGGTCTAGCGGGGTGGGATGAGCAGTTCTTC.